The entry below gives a single T cell receptor (beta chain) sequence along with its context. The sample is drawn from a study of blood T cell repertoires in COVID-19. Looking at the study overall: Whether acute or convalescent, the COVID-19 samples came from the United States, Italy and Spain. PBMCs, B-cell-depleted T cells, or T cells were the source of the cDNA or gDNA that made up the material.

Original analysis: Reference gene primer amplification gave estimated nucleated cell counts. The protocol was immunoSEQ multiplex PCR, while the TCRdb copy is restricted to in-frame clones and leaves out a portion. V, J and clone size reflect that table, while D and trimming were determined from the DNA. The data contain about 100,000 clones, around nine tenths of them singletons. Trimming at V came to 8 bases and at J to 5 bases, leaving 8 bases not matched to a gene. Germline loops: CDR1 MNHEY, CDR2 SVGAGI. CDR3 size: 14 residues. The source of this sequence is a woman older than 75 with acute or convalescent COVID-19. The chain couples TRBV6-5 to TRBJ2-2; TRBD1 agrees at 7 bases. The specimen sequenced was peripheral blood. CDR3 sequence: CASSREGATGELFF. The CDR3 nucleotides read TGTGCCAGCTCCCGAGAGGGGGCAACCGGGGAGCTGTTTTTT.